This T cell receptor (beta chain) was captured by sequencing in a study of blood T cell repertoires in COVID-19. Assay: immunoSEQ multiplex PCR; the TCRdb copy retains only in-frame clones and omits some. Of 200,000 to 250,000 clones listed, roughly 80% are singletons. This clone has more than one count but fewer than ten. Unmatched junction bases numbered 3, after V lost 6 bases and J lost 6 bases. Germline V gives CDR1 SQVTM, CDR2 ANQGSEA. The CDR3 has 13 residues. The sequence was collected from a woman aged 60-75 years with active or convalescent COVID-19. This chain joins TRBV29-1 and TRBJ2-1; 12 bases map to TRBD2. Sequenced material: peripheral blood. The CDR3 DNA is TGCAGCGTCCCGGGACTAGCGGGCAATGAGCAGTTCTTC. Translating gives CSVPGLAGNEQFF.